The clone carrying this T cell receptor (beta chain) appeared many times. As yet, its antigen is unknown. The patients chosen for sequencing had shown expansion of CD8+CD57+ cells (detected by flow cytometry). Patients uniformly had severe acquired aplastic anemia. Patients had not yet gotten any therapy when their blood was taken for sampling. The data stem from a study of CD8+CD57+ T cells in acquired aplastic anemia. Study results and limitations: Common to patients and controls were twenty-nine CD8+ CDR3 sequences.

Genomic DNA templated the TCR beta VDJ and CDR3 profiling. Via MiXCR, TCRdb re-called the reads, giving one row per CDR3 protein. The data hold about 180,000 distinct CDR3 sequences, with roughly 65% observed a single time. The CDR3 sequence is 14 residues long. The V gene lost 5 bases and the J gene lost 1 base, with 11 bases spanning the gap. Germline loops: CDR1 SEHNR, CDR2 FQNEAQ (reference sequence). V usage is TRBV7-9 and J usage is TRBJ1-1; D may be TRBD1 (6 bases). The sequence came from a human donor with aplastic anemia. Material for sequencing was sorted CD4+, CD8+, or CD8+CD57+ T cells (not recorded which) from PBMCs. The CDR3 protein is CASSLWTENTEAFF. In DNA, the CDR3 is TGTGCCAGCAGCCTCTGGACAGAGAACACTGAAGCTTTCTTT.